This passage covers 3 T cell receptor beta chains from one sample sequenced in a study of shared clonotypes between healthy human individuals. It was CD45RO-negative cells, positively selected for CCR7, that made up naive CD8 cells, with terminally differentiated effector memory CD45RA+ cells excluded. Sequenced by immunoSEQ multiplex PCR; TCRdb stores in-frame clones only, minus some. The sample includes about 1.9 million clones, 93% of them seen just once. Sample: naive CD8+ T cells from PBMCs. Receptors were obtained from a man between 18 and 29 years old in good health. Some clones in this sample may be carry-over from other donors' samples.

The chain links TRBV28 to TRBJ2-7, with 7 positions matching TRBD1. Trimming took 5 bases from V and 4 from J; bases not matched to a gene: 8. CDR1 is MDHEN, CDR2 SYDVKM, per germline. The CDR3 consists of 14 residues. CDR3 DNA sequence: TGTGCCAGCAGTCCGGACAGGCGCAGGTACGAGCAGTACTTC. It encodes CASSPDRRRYEQYF.

The chain employs TRBV28 and TRBJ1-2; the D is unclear. The ends were cut back, 3 bases at V and 6 bases at J, with 23 bases in the middle. This CDR3 comprises 17 residues. Germline V gene lookup returns CDR1 MDHEN and CDR2 SYDVKM. CDR3 nucleotide sequence: TGTGCCAGCAGTTTCCGATCTGGGAAGAGTCGGTCCGATGGCTACACCTTC. It is translated as CASSFRSGKSRSDGYTF.

The gene calls are TRBV5-1 and TRBJ1-1; 10 bases map to TRBD1. The CDR3 is made up of 16 amino acids. Per the germline V gene, CDR1 is SGHRS and CDR2 is YFSETQ. The V segment lost 0 bases and the J segment 3 bases; nucleotides outside the gene matches: 5. The CDR3 is CASSLATGGEDTEAFF. The CDR3 bases are TGCGCCAGCAGCTTGGCGACAGGGGGCGAGGACACTGAAGCTTTCTTT.